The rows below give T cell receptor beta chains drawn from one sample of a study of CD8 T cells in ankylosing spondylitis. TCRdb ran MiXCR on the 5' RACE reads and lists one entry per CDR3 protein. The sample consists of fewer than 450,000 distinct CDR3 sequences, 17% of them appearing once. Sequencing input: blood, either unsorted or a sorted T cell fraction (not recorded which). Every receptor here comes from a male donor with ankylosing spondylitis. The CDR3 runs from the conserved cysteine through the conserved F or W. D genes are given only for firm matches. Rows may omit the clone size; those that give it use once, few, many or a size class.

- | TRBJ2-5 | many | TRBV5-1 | CASSLARGQETQYF | TGCGCCAGCAGCTTGGCGCGCGGACAAGAGACCCAGTACTTC
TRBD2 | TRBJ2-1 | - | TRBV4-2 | CASSQAGTRREQFF | TGTGCCAGCAGCCAAGCCGGGACTAGACGTGAGCAGTTCTTC
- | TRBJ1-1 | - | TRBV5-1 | CASSLAGGGNTEAFF | TGCGCCAGCAGCTTGGCGGGTGGGGGGAACACTGAAGCTTTCTTT
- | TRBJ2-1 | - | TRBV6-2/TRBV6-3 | CASCDSSYNEQFF | TGTGCCAGCTGCGATAGCTCCTACAATGAGCAGTTCTTC
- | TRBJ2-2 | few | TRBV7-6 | CASSLNPSGDPELFF | TGTGCCAGCAGCCTCAACCCTTCGGGAGACCCGGAGCTGTTTTTT
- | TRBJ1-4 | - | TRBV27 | CASSAPGKGGEKLFF | TGTGCCAGCAGCGCACCGGGTAAGGGAGGTGAAAAACTGTTTTTT
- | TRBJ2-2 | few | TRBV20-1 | CSARVGWAGELFF | TGCAGTGCTAGAGTAGGGTGGGCCGGGGAGCTGTTTTTT
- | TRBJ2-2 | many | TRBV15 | CATSRQLQGSGELFF | TGTGCCACCAGCAGACAGCTACAGGGTTCCGGGGAGCTGTTTTTT
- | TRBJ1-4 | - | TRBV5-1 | CASSLADSTNEKLFF | TGCGCCAGCAGCTTGGCCGATTCAACTAATGAAAAACTGTTTTTT
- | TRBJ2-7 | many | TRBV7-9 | CASSLMAGSYEQYF | TGTGCCAGCAGCTTAATGGCAGGCTCCTACGAGCAGTACTTC
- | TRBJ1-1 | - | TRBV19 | CASSTGGRGVNTEAFF | TGTGCCAGTAGTACGGGAGGCAGAGGGGTGAACACTGAAGCTTTCTTT
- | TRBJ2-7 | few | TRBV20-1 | CSARGETRHEQYF | TGCAGTGCTAGAGGGGAGACGAGACACGAGCAGTACTTC
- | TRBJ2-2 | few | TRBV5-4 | CASSFRGASGELFF | TGTGCCAGCAGCTTTAGAGGGGCCTCCGGGGAGCTGTTTTTT
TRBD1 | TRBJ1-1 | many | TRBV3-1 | CASSQGQLNTEAFF | TGTGCCAGCAGCCAGGGACAGTTGAACACTGAAGCTTTCTTT
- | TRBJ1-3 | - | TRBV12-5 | CASGLYSGNTIYF | TGTGCTAGTGGTTTGTATTCTGGAAACACCATATATTTT
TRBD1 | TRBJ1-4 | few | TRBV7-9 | CASSLRTGENEKLFF | TGTGCCAGCAGCTTACGGACAGGGGAGAATGAAAAACTGTTTTTT